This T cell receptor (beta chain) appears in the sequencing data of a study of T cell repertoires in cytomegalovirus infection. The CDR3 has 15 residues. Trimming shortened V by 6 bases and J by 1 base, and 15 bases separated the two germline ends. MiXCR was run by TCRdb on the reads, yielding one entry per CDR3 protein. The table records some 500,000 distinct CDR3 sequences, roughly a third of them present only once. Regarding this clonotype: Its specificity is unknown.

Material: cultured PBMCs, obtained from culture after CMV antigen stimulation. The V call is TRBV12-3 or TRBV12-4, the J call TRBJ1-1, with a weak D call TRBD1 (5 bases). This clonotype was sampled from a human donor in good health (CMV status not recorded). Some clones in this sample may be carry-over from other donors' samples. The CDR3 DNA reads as TGTGCCAGCAGCCCGGGGCCGACTAAGAACACTGAAGCTTTCTTT. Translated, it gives CASSPGPTKNTEAFF.